The next 20 T cell receptor beta chains were all read from a single sample in a study of blood T cell repertoires in COVID-19 (dated by TCRdb to 2020 to 2022). Library prep was done by the immunoSEQ multiplex PCR assay. TCRdb took over this immuneACCESS table, retaining in-frame rearrangements with V and J assigned. Such tables are incomplete; in checked studies, under half of the missing clones stem from an unresolved V gene, and the remainder is unexplained. The sample has approximately 160,000 clones on record, 70% to 85% of them singletons. Clones ranked in the top ten supply approximately 1.3% of the sample. Sequenced: peripheral blood. The receptor source for this set is a man between 60 and 75 years old who had recovered from COVID-19.

The chain combines TRBV7-9 with TRBJ1-1; possible D gene TRBD1, 6 bases. The CDR3 extends over 14 amino acids. Per germline, CDR1 SEHNR and CDR2 FQNEAQ (reference sequence). V was trimmed by 1 base and J by 5 bases, leaving 11 bases between them. CDR3 amino acids: CASSLVQGVTEAFF. CDR3 DNA: TGTGCCAGCAGCTTAGTACAGGGTGTGACTGAAGCTTTCTTT.

A few counts support this clone. The rearrangement links TRBV27 to TRBJ1-1; D uncertain. Trimming shortened V by 2 bases and J by 3 bases, and 7 bases separated the two germline ends. Germline CDR1 is MNHEY and CDR2 is SMNVEV (reference sequence). CDR3 size: 13 residues. The CDR3 nucleotides read TGTGCCAGCAGTTTAACCGCGGACACTGAAGCTTTCTTT. Protein: CASSLTADTEAFF.

The gene calls are TRBV7-2 and TRBJ1-3, with 9 bases aligning to TRBD1. The germline gives CDR1 SGHTA, CDR2 FQGNSA. The J segment lost 1 base and the V segment lost 5 bases, leaving 6 bases of the junction unmatched. CDR3 length equals 16 residues. The CDR3 DNA follows: TGTGCCAGCAGCCCTACAGGGGGCGCTTCTGGAAACACCATATATTTT. Its protein is CASSPTGGASGNTIYF.

The rearrangement links TRBV19 to TRBJ2-3; weak D call: TRBD1 (5 bases). Trimming removed 6 bases from V and 1 base from J, with 8 bases in between. Germline V lookup: CDR1 LNHDA, CDR2 SQIVND (reference sequence). The CDR3 loop spans 13 amino acids. This chain's CDR3 is CASRTDGTDTQYF. In DNA, the CDR3 is TGTGCCAGTAGGACAGATGGCACAGATACGCAGTATTTT.

This sequence joins TRBV11-2 and TRBJ1-2; TRBD1 matches 7 bases. The CDR3 length is 14 residues. Germline V CDR1 and CDR2: SGHAT, FQNNGV. V dropped 6 bases and J dropped 3; count of bases not matched to a gene: 7. The CDR3 DNA follows: TGTGCCAGCAGGAGACAGGGTTGGGACTATGGCTACACCTTC. The encoded protein is CASRRQGWDYGYTF.

This chain connects TRBV6-5 to TRBJ2-1, with TRBD2 matching 11 bases. This CDR3 comprises 15 residues. J gave up 7 bases and V 6 bases, and 8 bases lay outside the gene matches. The germline V gene has CDR1 MNHEY and CDR2 SVGAGI. CDR3 sequence reads: CASRTTSGGENEQFF. The CDR3 bases are TGTGCCAGCAGAACCACTAGCGGGGGCGAAAATGAGCAGTTCTTC.

The chain carries TRBV4-3 and TRBJ2-1; D gene ambiguous. The V and J ends lost 5 bases and 9 bases respectively, with 14 bases between them. This CDR3 has 13 amino acids. The germline V gene encodes CDR1 LGHNA and CDR2 YSLEER. The CDR3 DNA follows: TGCGCCAGCAGCAGCCGACCGACGGGTGAGCAGTTCTTC. Amino acid sequence: CASSSRPTGEQFF.

V is TRBV9 and J is TRBJ2-2; the D gene is possibly TRBD2 (6 bases). V gave up 2 bases and J gave up 6 bases, with 11 bases separating them. In germline, CDR1 is SGDLS, CDR2 YYNGEE. The CDR3 runs to 14 residues. Here the CDR3 DNA reads TGTGCCAGCAGCGTGGGACTGGGCGCCGGGGAGCTGTTTTTT. This translates into CASSVGLGAGELFF.

This clone appeared once. The V gene is TRBV30, the J gene TRBJ2-1; 8 nucleotides align to TRBD2. Germline values: CDR1 GTSNPN, CDR2 SVGIG (reference sequence). The V segment lost 3 bases and the J segment 3 bases; nucleotides outside the gene matches: 4. CDR3 length equals 14 residues. CDR3 nucleotide sequence: TGTGCCTGGAGGGAAAGCGGGGGCTACAATGAGCAGTTCTTC. Protein sequence: CAWRESGGYNEQFF.

This chain links TRBV30 with TRBJ1-5, with D possibly matching TRBD1 (6 bases). The CDR3 contains 14 residues. Trimming took off 2 bases at V and 4 bases at J, with 12 bases between the two ends. CDR1 and CDR2 (germline): GTSNPN, SVGIG (reference sequence). CDR3 sequence: CAWSQGTENQPQHF. The CDR3 DNA reads TGTGCCTGGAGTCAGGGGACGGAGAATCAGCCCCAGCATTTT. The full variable domain, in which reference TRBV30 and TRBJ1-5 provide the parts outside the CDR3, is SQTIHQWPATLVQPVGSPLSLECTVEGTSNPNLYWYRQAAGRGLQLLFYSVGIGQISSEVPQNLSASRPQDRQFILSSKKLLLSDSGFYLCAWSQGTENQPQHFGDGTRLSIL.

This chain joins TRBV6-1 and TRBJ2-1; unclear D gene. CDR3 size: 14 residues. Germline CDR1 is MNHNS and CDR2 is SASEGT. The germline V and J ends were trimmed by 1 base and 1 base, with 5 bases remaining between them. The CDR3 DNA sequence: TGTGCCAGCAGTGAAGACGGGTCCTACAATGAGCAGTTCTTC. It encodes CASSEDGSYNEQFF.

This clone was found a few times. The V call is TRBV7-2, the J call TRBJ2-3; D is perhaps TRBD2 (6 bases). V was pared by 7 bases and J by 4 bases, with 18 bases between. The CDR3 sequence is 15 residues long. Germline V gives CDR1 SGHTA, CDR2 FQGNSA. CDR3 in amino acids: CASNFGGERADTQYF. In DNA, the CDR3 is TGTGCCAGCAACTTCGGAGGGGAGAGAGCAGATACGCAGTATTTT.

This clone has just one count. The chain uses TRBV19 and TRBJ2-7; D gene ambiguous. V was pared by 2 bases and J by 3 bases, with 8 bases between. This CDR3 has 13 amino acids. Germline V gene data show CDR1 as LNHDA and CDR2 as SQIVND (reference sequence). The CDR3 here is CASSISGLYEQYF. As DNA, the CDR3 is TGTGCCAGTAGTATATCAGGCCTCTACGAGCAGTACTTC.

In DNA form, the CDR3 reads TGTGCCAGCAGCCCGGGGGGTATTGATACGCAGTATTTT. It translates to CASSPGGIDTQYF. The chain combines TRBV9 with TRBJ2-3; 7 positions match TRBD2. After removal of 4 bases from V and 6 bases from J, the junction contained 5 bases not matched to a gene. CDR1 is SGDLS, CDR2 YYNGEE, per germline. CDR3 length: 13 residues.

V and J are TRBV4-1 and TRBJ1-5, with 8 positions matching TRBD1. With 1 base clipped from V and 6 bases from J, the junction kept 8 bases outside the gene matches. Per the germline V gene, CDR1 is MGHRA and CDR2 is YSYEKL. The CDR3 consists of 16 residues. The CDR3: CASSQGSFRGPQPQHF. The DNA of the CDR3 is TGCGCCAGCAGCCAAGGAAGTTTCAGGGGGCCTCAGCCCCAGCATTTT.

The chain has TRBV7-2 and TRBJ1-2; D might be TRBD1 (5 bases). The CDR3 totals 11 residues. Germline assignment: CDR1 SGHTA and CDR2 FQGNSA. V shed 1 base and J shed 14 bases, with 11 bases lying between them. CDR3 protein: CASSLGTGQTF. CDR3 bases: TGTGCCAGCAGCTTAGGAACAGGCCAAACCTTC.

The chain is built from TRBV5-1 and TRBJ1-1; a possible D gene is TRBD1 (6 bases). This CDR3 comprises 14 residues. Germline V lookup: CDR1 SGHRS, CDR2 YFSETQ. The V end lost 0 bases, the J end lost 6 bases, and 12 bases lay between the germline ends. The CDR3 DNA reads as TGCGCCAGCAGCTTGGATTCCAGGGGTGCTGAAGCTTTCTTT. Amino acid sequence: CASSLDSRGAEAFF.

The rearrangement joins TRBV5-1 to TRBJ1-2; D remains ambiguous. With 0 bases removed from V and 6 bases from J, the gap between germline ends came to 12 bases. This CDR3 region has 14 residues. The V gene's germline CDR1 is SGHRS and CDR2 YFSETQ. Here the CDR3 reads CASSLGLNSHGYTF. The CDR3 nucleotides read TGCGCCAGCAGCTTGGGACTAAACTCCCATGGCTACACCTTC. The variable domain in full, with the rest retrieved from reference TRBV5-1 and TRBJ1-2, is KAGVTQTPRYLIKTRGQQVTLSCSPISGHRSVSWYQQTPGQGLQFLFEYFSETQRNKGNFPGRFSGRQFSNSRSEMNVSTLELGDSALYLCASSLGLNSHGYTFGSGTRLTVV.

The rearrangement links TRBV24-1 to TRBJ2-3, with TRBD2 matching 8 bases. The CDR3 is 15 residues long. CDR1 and CDR2 (germline): KGHDR, SFDVKD. Unmatched junction bases numbered 6, after V lost 4 bases and J lost 4 bases. CDR3 in amino acids: CATSDGGGSSDTQYF. In DNA form, the CDR3 reads TGTGCCACCAGTGACGGCGGGGGGAGCTCAGATACGCAGTATTTT.

Notes on this clone: Within the sample, other DNA sequences also encode this same CDR3. This chain uses TRBV18 with TRBJ1-1; D gene ambiguous. This CDR3 region has 13 residues. The germline V gene has CDR1 KGHSH and CDR2 LQKENI. V was trimmed by 3 bases and J by 3 bases, leaving 8 bases between them. The chain's CDR3 is CASSPNRDTEAFF. In nucleotides, the CDR3 is TGTGCCAGCTCACCGAACAGAGACACTGAAGCTTTCTTT.